Each of the 17 T cell receptor beta chains below was sequenced from the same sample in a study of chronic HIV infection and antiretroviral therapy (dated by TCRdb to between 2014 and 2016). The library was built by means of 5' RACE. Sequenced on an Illumina MiSeq. TCRdb took the public reads, trimmed them with fastp at Q25, ran MiXCR for clone calling and kept in-frame beta chains. Each CDR3 protein appears once, grouped with its most common genes and DNA. This sample has more than 25,000 distinct CDR3 sequences in its table, and 7.5% to 10% of those were observed once. Over 2% of the sample lies in the top ten. Sequenced sample: peripheral blood. The receptors here all came from an adult who had HIV and had not received antiretroviral therapy, or was an uninfected healthy control (not recorded which).

This chain links TRBV9 with TRBJ2-3; D gene ambiguous. The V gene's germline CDR1 is SGDLS and CDR2 YYNGEE. This CDR3 is built from 13 residues. The V and J ends lost 4 bases and 5 bases respectively, with 11 bases between them. The CDR3 is CASSPPNRDTQYF. The DNA of the CDR3 is TGTGCCAGCAGCCCCCCCAATAGAGATACGCAGTATTTT.

This clonotype was counted between two and nine times. The rearrangement uses TRBV6-4 and TRBJ2-3; possibly TRBD2 for D (7 bases). The germline gives CDR1 MRHNA, CDR2 SNTAGT. This CDR3 spans 14 amino acids. With 3 bases removed from V and 3 bases from J, the gap between germline ends came to 10 bases. CDR3 nucleotide sequence: TGTGCCAGCAGTGAGGGGGGGCCTACAGATACGCAGTATTTT. Its translation: CASSEGGPTDTQYF.

This clonotype was observed a handful of times. The chain recombines TRBV27 with TRBJ1-6, with D perhaps TRBD1 (5 bases). Trimming pared 6 bases from V and 2 bases from J, leaving 14 bases between. The germline gives CDR1 MNHEY, CDR2 SMNVEV (reference sequence). The CDR3 spans 16 residues. CDR3 in DNA: TGTGCCAGCAGCCCTGAGAGGGGTACCTATAATTCACCCCTCCACTTT. Translated: CASSPERGTYNSPLHF.

This clonotype was counted many times. The genes are TRBV6-1 and TRBJ2-7; D is ambiguous. Trimming cost V 2 bases and J 3 bases, with 8 bases left between them. CDR3 length: 13 residues. Per the germline V gene, CDR1 is MNHNS and CDR2 is SASEGT. The CDR3 DNA reads TGTGCCAGCAGTGAAAATGCTAGCTACGAGCAGTACTTC. It yields the protein CASSENASYEQYF.

Many counts were recorded for this clonotype. The V gene is TRBV12-3 or TRBV12-4, the J gene TRBJ2-7; D is ambiguous. This CDR3 has 14 amino acids. Trimming stripped 5 bases from V and 0 bases from J, with 11 bases between. For the CDR3, the DNA is TGTGCCAGCAGTGGGGAAGGGTCCTCCTACGAGCAGTACTTC. It codes for CASSGEGSSYEQYF.

This clonotype was counted many times. The J gene is TRBJ1-5, the V gene TRBV27; D gene unclear. Trimming stripped 2 bases from V and 1 base from J, with 9 bases between. The CDR3 contains 15 residues. Germline CDR1 MNHEY, CDR2 SMNVEV (reference sequence). The CDR3 reads CASSLAFTSNQPQHF. For the CDR3, the DNA is TGTGCCAGCAGTTTAGCTTTCACGAGCAATCAGCCCCAGCATTTT.

This clonotype was detected many times. V usage is TRBV5-6 and J usage is TRBJ2-3, with D unclear. The CDR3 consists of 17 residues. Germline loops: CDR1 SGHDT, CDR2 YYEEEE. V lost 1 base, J lost 9 bases, and 24 bases lay in between. CDR3 residues: CASSLRTLTLMIDTQYF. For the CDR3, the DNA is TGTGCCAGCAGCTTGCGGACGCTTACGTTAATGATAGACACGCAGTATTTT.

This clonotype was seen ten or more times. The chain couples TRBV7-2 to TRBJ2-7, with 8 bases lining up with TRBD2. V shed 4 bases, J shed 2 bases, and the junction held 4 bases outside the gene matches. Germline CDR1 reads SGHTA; CDR2 reads FQGNSA. This CDR3 has 14 amino acids. Here the CDR3 DNA reads TGTGCCAGCAGCTCCCGGGAGGGCCCCTACGAGCAGTACTTC. The encoded protein is CASSSREGPYEQYF.

This clonotype was detected many times. V is TRBV20-1 and J is TRBJ1-5; D gene unclear. CDR1 and CDR2 from the germline V gene are DFQATT and SNEGSKA (reference sequence). The CDR3 is 13 amino acids. Trimming stripped 1 base from V and 4 bases from J, with 8 bases between. CDR3 loop: CSARGDPNQPQHF. In nucleotides, the CDR3 is TGCAGTGCTAGAGGAGACCCAAATCAGCCCCAGCATTTT.

V gene TRBV10-3 combines with J gene TRBJ1-5, with D possibly being TRBD1 (6 bases). Trimming removed 6 bases from V and 3 bases from J, with 12 bases in between. Germline V CDR1 and CDR2: ENHRY, SYGVKD. The CDR3 length is 14 residues. The CDR3 is CAIRKGGINQPQHF. The CDR3 region has the DNA TGTGCCATCAGGAAGGGGGGGATCAATCAGCCCCAGCATTTT.

In its sample, this clonotype was seen a few times. The CDR3 sequence is CASSYVRPRNIQYF. CDR3 in DNA: TGTGCCAGCAGTTACGTACGGCCAAGGAACATTCAGTACTTC. The J gene is TRBJ2-4, the V gene TRBV6-5; the D is unclear. The CDR3 totals 14 residues. Trimming took off 2 bases at V and 7 bases at J, with 12 bases between the two ends. The germline V gene has CDR1 MNHEY and CDR2 SVGAGI.

This chain connects TRBV18 to TRBJ1-2, with no clear D. The CDR3 runs 14 residues. Germline V gene sequence: CDR1 KGHSH, CDR2 LQKENI. The V and J ends lost 3 bases and 4 bases respectively, with 12 bases between them. CDR3: CASSPTEELYGYTF. CDR3 nucleotides: TGTGCCAGCTCACCCACGGAGGAGCTCTATGGCTACACCTTC.

This clonotype was recorded many times. The chain joins TRBV5-1 to TRBJ2-1; D unresolved. From germline, CDR1 is SGHRS and CDR2 YFSETQ. The ends were cut back, 6 bases at V and 6 bases at J, with 10 bases in the middle. The CDR3 has 12 residues. CDR3: CASTHPGNEQFF. As DNA, the CDR3 is TGCGCCAGCACCCACCCGGGCAATGAGCAGTTCTTC.

Only one count was recorded for this clonotype. The J gene is TRBJ2-3, the V gene TRBV25-1, with D possibly TRBD1 on 6 matching bases. The CDR3 has 18 residues. Deletions cut 7 bases from V and 4 bases from J, with 27 bases between. Per germline, CDR1 MGHDK and CDR2 SYGVNS. This CDR3 reads CASMGRRTGKVSADTQYF. Here the CDR3 DNA reads TGTGCCAGCATGGGACGCCGAACAGGGAAGGTATCGGCAGATACGCAGTATTTT. Full variable domain (rest looked up from reference TRBV25-1 and TRBJ2-3): EADIYQTPRYLVIGTGKKITLECSQTMGHDKMYWYQQDPGMELHLIHYSYGVNSTEKGDLSSESTVSRIRTEHFPLTLESARPSHTSQYLCASMGRRTGKVSADTQYFGPGTRLTVL.

The sample holds many counts of this clonotype. The genes are TRBV14 and TRBJ1-5; D is unresolved. The CDR3 consists of 13 residues. Looked up from germline, CDR1 is SGHDN and CDR2 is FVKESK. V lost 5 bases and J lost 5, with 10 bases in between. The CDR3 sequence is CASSIGGDQPQHF. DNA for the CDR3: TGTGCCAGCAGCATAGGTGGAGATCAGCCCCAGCATTTT.

This clonotype was found a few times. The genes are TRBV5-1 and TRBJ2-2; TRBD1 is a possible D gene (5 bases). This CDR3 has 17 amino acids. V lost 0 bases and J lost 2, with 14 bases in between. Germline assignment: CDR1 SGHRS and CDR2 YFSETQ. In DNA, the CDR3 is TGCGCCAGCAGCTTGGGACAGCAGGATGGAAACACCGGGGAGCTGTTTTTT. Protein product: CASSLGQQDGNTGELFF.

This chain uses TRBV29-1 with TRBJ1-1, with 8 bases lining up with TRBD1. V gave up 3 bases and J gave up 0 bases; unmatched junction bases: 0. The CDR3 covers 13 residues. Germline values: CDR1 SQVTM, CDR2 ANQGSEA. As DNA, the CDR3 is TGCAGCGTTGAGGACAGGGTGAACACTGAAGCTTTCTTT. Protein sequence: CSVEDRVNTEAFF.